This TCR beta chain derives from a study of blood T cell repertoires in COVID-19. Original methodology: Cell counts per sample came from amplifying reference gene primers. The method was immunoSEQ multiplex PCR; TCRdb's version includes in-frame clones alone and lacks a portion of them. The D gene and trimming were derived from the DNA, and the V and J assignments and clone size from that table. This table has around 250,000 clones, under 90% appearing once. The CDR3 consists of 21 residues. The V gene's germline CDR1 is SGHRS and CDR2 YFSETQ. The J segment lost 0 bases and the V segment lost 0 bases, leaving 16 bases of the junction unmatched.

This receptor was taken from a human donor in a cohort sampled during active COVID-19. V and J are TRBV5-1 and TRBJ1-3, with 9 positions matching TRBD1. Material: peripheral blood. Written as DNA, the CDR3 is TGCGCCAGCAGCTTGGAATCAGGGACAGGGAGAACGACACCCTCTGGAAACACCATATATTTT. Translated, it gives CASSLESGTGRTTPSGNTIYF.